This TCR beta chain was profiled in a study of PD-1 blockade in classical Hodgkin lymphoma. Study-wide points: Possible causes of repertoire differences, disease activity or prior therapy, remain undefined. As was reported, newly diagnosed patients showed lower baseline TCR diversity than healthy donors did.

Concerning this clone: Its specificity is not known.

Time point denoted: newly diagnosed, previously untreated cHL patient sample. Newly diagnosed, untreated classical Hodgkin lymphoma PBMCs provided comparison. CDR3 length equals 13 residues. Looked up from germline, CDR1 is SQVTM and CDR2 is ANQGSEA. Losses at the gene ends were 3 bases for V and 0 bases for J; bases not matched to a gene: 1. The table came from immunoSEQ multiplex PCR; TCRdb's copy has only in-frame clones and leaves some out. The repertoire holds approximately 45,000 clones, roughly 91% seen once, with around 5.1% in the top ten. Sample: peripheral blood mononuclear cells (PBMCs). This sequence originates from a human donor with classical Hodgkin lymphoma. The chain couples TRBV29-1 to TRBJ1-1; 7 bases fit TRBD1. CDR3 region: CSVEGQLNTEAFF. DNA for the CDR3: TGCAGCGTTGAGGGACAGTTGAACACTGAAGCTTTCTTT.